This TCR beta chain was recovered during a study of blood T cell repertoires in COVID-19. V was clipped by 8 bases and J by 3 bases; unmatched bases: 6. This CDR3 has 14 amino acids. Germline loops: CDR1 LNHDA, CDR2 SQIVND (reference sequence). Authors' methods: Estimation of nucleated cell counts was performed using reference gene primer amplification. Using immunoSEQ multiplex PCR, the repertoire was profiled, and TCRdb retains in-frame clones only, with some absent. V and J calls and clone size come straight from that table; D and trimming were deduced from the DNA. The data contain roughly 700,000 clones, about nine tenths of them singletons.

The chain links TRBV19 to TRBJ1-2; 10 bases map to TRBD1. Sequenced sample: peripheral blood. The sequence was collected from a woman between 18 and 29 years old with acute or convalescent COVID-19. This CDR3 reads CASALDRGDYGYTF. For the CDR3, the DNA is TGTGCCAGTGCCCTGGACAGGGGGGACTATGGCTACACCTTC. The complete variable domain, with remaining parts taken from reference TRBV19 and TRBJ1-2, reads DGGITQSPKYLFRKEGQNVTLSCEQNLNHDAMYWYRQDPGQGLRLIYYSQIVNDFQKGDIAEGYSVSREKKESFPLTVTSAQKNPTAFYLCASALDRGDYGYTFGSGTRLTVV.